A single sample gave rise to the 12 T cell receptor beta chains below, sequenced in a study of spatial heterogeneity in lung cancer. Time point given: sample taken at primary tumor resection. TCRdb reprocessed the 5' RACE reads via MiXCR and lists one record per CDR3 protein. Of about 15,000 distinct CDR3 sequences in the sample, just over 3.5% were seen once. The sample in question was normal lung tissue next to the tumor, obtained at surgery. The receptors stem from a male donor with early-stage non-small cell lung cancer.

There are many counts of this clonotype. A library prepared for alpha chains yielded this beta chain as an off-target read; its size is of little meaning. CDR3 sequence: CASSMRPQGYYEQYF. As DNA, the CDR3 is TGTGCCAGCAGTATGCGACCCCAAGGGTACTACGAGCAGTACTTC. The chain carries TRBV27 and TRBJ2-7; D unresolved. Trimming pared 5 bases from V and 3 bases from J, leaving 17 bases between. The V gene's germline CDR1 is MNHEY and CDR2 SMNVEV (reference sequence). The CDR3 runs 15 residues.

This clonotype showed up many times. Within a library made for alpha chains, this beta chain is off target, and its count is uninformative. In DNA form, the CDR3 reads TGCGCCAGCAGTGAACGTAGGGGCCAGGGGGTAACTGAAGCTTTCTTT. It yields the protein CASSERRGQGVTEAFF. V usage is TRBV10-2 and J usage is TRBJ1-1; the match to TRBD1 covers 7 bases. Trimming took 3 bases from V and 5 from J; bases not matched to a gene: 12. This CDR3 is built from 16 residues. Germline V CDR1 and CDR2: WSHSY, SAAADI.

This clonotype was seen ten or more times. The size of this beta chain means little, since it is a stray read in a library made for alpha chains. CDR3 in DNA: TGCGCCAGCAGCTTGGTAGGGGTTATGAACACTGAAGCTTTCTTT. Its protein product is CASSLVGVMNTEAFF. The rearrangement joins TRBV5-1 to TRBJ1-1; possible D gene TRBD1, 5 bases. The CDR3 runs 15 residues. Germline CDR1 SGHRS, CDR2 YFSETQ. V gave up 0 bases and J gave up 0 bases, with 9 bases separating them.

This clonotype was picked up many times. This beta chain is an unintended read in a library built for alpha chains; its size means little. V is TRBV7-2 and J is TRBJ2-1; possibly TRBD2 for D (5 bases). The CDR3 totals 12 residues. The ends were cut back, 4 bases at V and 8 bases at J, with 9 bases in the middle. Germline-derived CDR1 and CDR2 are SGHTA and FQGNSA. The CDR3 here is CASSSGIYEQFF. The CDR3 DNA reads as TGTGCCAGCAGCTCGGGGATATATGAGCAGTTCTTC. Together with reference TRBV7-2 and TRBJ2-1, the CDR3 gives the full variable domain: GAGVSQSPSNKVTEKGKDVELRCDPISGHTALYWYRQSLGQGLEFLIYFQGNSAPDKSGLPSDRFSAERTGGSVSTLTIQRTQQEDSAVYLCASSSGIYEQFFGPGTRLTVL.

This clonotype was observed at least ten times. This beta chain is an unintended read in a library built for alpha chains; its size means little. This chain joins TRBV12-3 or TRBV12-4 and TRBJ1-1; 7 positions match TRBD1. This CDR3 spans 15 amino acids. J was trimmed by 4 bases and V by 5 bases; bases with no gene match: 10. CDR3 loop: CASSDRQGSGTEAFF. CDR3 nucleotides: TGTGCCAGCAGTGACCGACAGGGATCGGGCACTGAAGCTTTCTTT.

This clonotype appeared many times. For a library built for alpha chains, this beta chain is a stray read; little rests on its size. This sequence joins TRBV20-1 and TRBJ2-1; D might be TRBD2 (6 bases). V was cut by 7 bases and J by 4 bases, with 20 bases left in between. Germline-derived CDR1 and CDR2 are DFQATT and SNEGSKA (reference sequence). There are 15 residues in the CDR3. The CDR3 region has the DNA TGCAGTGTTCTTCGGACTACCGGCGATTACAATGAGCAGTTCTTC. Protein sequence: CSVLRTTGDYNEQFF.

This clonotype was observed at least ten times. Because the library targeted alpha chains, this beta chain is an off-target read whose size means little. CDR3 nucleotides: TGTGCCAGCAGTTTACAGATGAACACCGGGGAGCTGTTTTTT. Its protein product is CASSLQMNTGELFF. The chain has TRBV27 and TRBJ2-2, with D unclear. The V gene's germline CDR1 is MNHEY and CDR2 SMNVEV (reference sequence). Trimming stripped 2 bases from V and 1 base from J, with 5 bases between. The CDR3 has 14 amino acids.

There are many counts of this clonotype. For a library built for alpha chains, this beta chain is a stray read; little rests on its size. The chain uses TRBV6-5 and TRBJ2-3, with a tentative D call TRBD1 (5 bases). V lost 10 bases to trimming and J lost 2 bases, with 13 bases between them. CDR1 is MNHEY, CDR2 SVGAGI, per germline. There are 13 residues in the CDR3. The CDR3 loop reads CATSDIATDTQYF. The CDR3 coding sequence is TGTGCCACCTCGGACATCGCCACAGATACGCAGTATTTT.

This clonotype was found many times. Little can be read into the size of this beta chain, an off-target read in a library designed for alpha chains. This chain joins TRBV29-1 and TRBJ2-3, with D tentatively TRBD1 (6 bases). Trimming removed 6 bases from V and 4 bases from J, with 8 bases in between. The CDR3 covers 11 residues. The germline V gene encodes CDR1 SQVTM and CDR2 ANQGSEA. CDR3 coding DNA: TGCAGCGTGGACAGCCCAGATACGCAGTATTTT. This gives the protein CSVDSPDTQYF.

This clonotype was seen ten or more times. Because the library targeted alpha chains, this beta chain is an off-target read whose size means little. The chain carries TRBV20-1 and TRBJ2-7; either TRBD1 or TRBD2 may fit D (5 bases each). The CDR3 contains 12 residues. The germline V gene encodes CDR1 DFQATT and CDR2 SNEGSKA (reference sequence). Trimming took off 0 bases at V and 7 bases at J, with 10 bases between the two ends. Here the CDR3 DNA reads TGCAGTGCTAGAGACGGGGCTTGGGAGCAGTACTTC. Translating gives CSARDGAWEQYF.

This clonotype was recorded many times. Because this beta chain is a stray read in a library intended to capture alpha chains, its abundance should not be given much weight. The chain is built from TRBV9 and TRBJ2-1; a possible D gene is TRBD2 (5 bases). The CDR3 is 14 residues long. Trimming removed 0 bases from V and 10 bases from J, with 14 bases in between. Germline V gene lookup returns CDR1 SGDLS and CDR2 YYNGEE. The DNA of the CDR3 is TGTGCCAGCAGCGTAGCGACCAGCGGACTCGAGCAGTTCTTC. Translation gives CASSVATSGLEQFF.

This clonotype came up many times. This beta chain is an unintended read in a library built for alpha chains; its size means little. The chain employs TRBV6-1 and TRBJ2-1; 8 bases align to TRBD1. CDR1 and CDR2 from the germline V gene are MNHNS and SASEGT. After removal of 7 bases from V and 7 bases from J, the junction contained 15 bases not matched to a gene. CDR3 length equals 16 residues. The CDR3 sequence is CASTGYGTGDSNEQFF. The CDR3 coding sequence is TGTGCCAGCACTGGCTATGGGACAGGAGACTCTAATGAGCAGTTCTTC.